The rows below give T cell receptor beta chains drawn from one sample of a study of blood T cell repertoires in COVID-19. This table comes from immunoSEQ multiplex PCR, and its TCRdb copy is limited to in-frame clones, with some not included. The data hold about 110,000 clones, with approximately 85% observed a single time. Material: peripheral blood. Every receptor here comes from a man aged 65 to 85 with acute or convalescent COVID-19. The CDR3 runs from the conserved cysteine through the conserved F or W. Each record gives: V gene, J gene, CDR3 protein.

>TRBV6-5|TRBJ2-7
CASMGQFAREQYF
>TRBV5-1|TRBJ2-3
CASSLLGQGRSTDTQYF
>TRBV30|TRBJ2-2
CAWSRTGSGELFF
>TRBV28|TRBJ1-2
CASSSTGYKTYGYTF
>TRBV13|TRBJ2-2
CASSPRTGGRELFF
>TRBV13|TRBJ1-4
CASSQLDIINEKLFF
>TRBV18|TRBJ2-1
CASSRLPTSGRAHLNEQFF
>TRBV2|TRBJ2-7
CASSETGGEQYF
>TRBV29-1|TRBJ1-5
CSVERGKGVNQPQHF
>TRBV5-1|TRBJ2-7
CASRSGPGIAYEQYF
>TRBV15|TRBJ2-1
CATSRDFGRDGDNEQFF
>TRBV5-1|TRBJ1-2
CASSPGTGGRPHYGYTF
>TRBV2|TRBJ2-3
CASTLGTSGPQGSTDTQYF
>TRBV25-1|TRBJ1-6
CASSETGTHSPLHF
>TRBV2|TRBJ1-4
CASSGGTGSYEKLFF
>TRBV9|TRBJ1-5
CASSVGQGLDQPQHF
>TRBV6-2/TRBV6-3|TRBJ2-7
CASTPDRSRGEQYF
>TRBV7-7|TRBJ2-5
CASSLGTGGRETQYF
>TRBV11-2|TRBJ2-6
CASTDRGAGANVLTF
>TRBV15|TRBJ1-5
CATSRGELSNQPQHF
>TRBV6-1|TRBJ2-4
CASSENGGWGQGSLAKNIQYF
>TRBV20-1|TRBJ2-7
CSASGAGTDQYEQYF
>TRBV7-9|TRBJ1-4
CASSLETGQGIGKLFF
>TRBV2|TRBJ1-6
CASADRGPPLHF
>TRBV6-6|TRBJ2-3
CASSPTRTSRFSTDTQYF
>TRBV5-4|TRBJ2-1
CASTSSGVFSYNEQFF
>TRBV5-4|TRBJ2-2
CASSSQAERNTGELFF
>TRBV25-1|TRBJ2-2
CASSGDRGDTGELFF
>TRBV6-6|TRBJ1-6
CASSRARGISPLHF
>TRBV4-2|TRBJ2-2
CASSQVPDTGELFF
>TRBV18|TRBJ1-1
CASSEGRGVTEAFF
>TRBV19|TRBJ1-2
CASRLQGETYGYTF
>TRBV5-1|TRBJ2-7
CASSLGREGDEQYF
>TRBV7-9|TRBJ2-1
CASTHRQGEPHEQFF
>TRBV28|TRBJ2-3
CASSSSFLDGGGAFRTDTQYF
>TRBV11-3|TRBJ2-3
CASSPGTISTDTQYF
>TRBV28|TRBJ1-2
CASSLGRDQGYGYTF
>TRBV7-2|TRBJ2-7
CASSFGPTYEQYF
>TRBV9|TRBJ2-2
CASSSAGELFF
>TRBV5-6|TRBJ1-5
CASSGYRRNQPQHF
>TRBV19|TRBJ2-1
CASPSSGRFF
>TRBV6-5|TRBJ1-2
CAIRTGAITHGYTF
>TRBV5-1|TRBJ2-1
CASSGDTSSYNEQFF
>TRBV6-4|TRBJ1-2
CASSPQGSYGYTF
>TRBV3-1/TRBV3-2|TRBJ1-2
CASSPFFSANYGYTF
>TRBV5-1|TRBJ2-3
CASSLDPGRGTDTQYF
>TRBV6-6|TRBJ2-7
CASSSPGQIYEQYF
>TRBV13|TRBJ2-7
CASSLRQGTAYEQYF
>TRBV28|TRBJ1-2
CASRPLGQGHNYGYTF
>TRBV7-9|TRBJ2-1
CASNGNRGMYNEQFF
>TRBV28|TRBJ2-7
CASLGQGLRGQYF
>TRBV5-5|TRBJ2-5
CASSAETGFGETQYF
>TRBV21-1|TRBJ2-2
CASQGGTGELFF
>TRBV28|TRBJ1-2
CASRDRPILNYGYTF
>TRBV19|TRBJ1-2
CASGRGAGGPHGYTF
>TRBV27|TRBJ2-2
CASSPSGVAGELFF
>TRBV6-5|TRBJ1-2
CASGPGGANGYTF
>TRBV30|TRBJ2-7
CAWRRDYSIEQYF
>TRBV5-1|TRBJ2-3
CASSLGTSSDTQYF
>TRBV6-6|TRBJ1-5
CASRAGDHQPQHF